This entry features one T cell receptor beta chain sequence. The antigen remains undetermined. This sample is part of a study of identical twins. Findings and limits, study-wide: Compared with models, monozygotic twins showed more out-of-frame TCR alpha sharing. Memory repertoires lacked the insertion deficit that abundant cord blood beta clonotypes showed.

Healthy Caucasians alone served as donors. V lost 4 bases and J lost 4; bases outside the gene matches: 14. The germline gives CDR1 PRHDT, CDR2 FYEKMQ (reference sequence). The CDR3 runs 17 residues. TCRdb analysed the 5' RACE reads with MiXCR anew, one entry per CDR3 protein. The data hold 200,000 to 250,000 distinct CDR3 sequences, with approximately 8.3% observed a single time. This sample also appeared in a second study, on yellow fever vaccine responses in identical twins. From that report: Vaccine-induced T cell responses in twins were reportedly observed to appear partly convergent, partly personalized.

This receptor was obtained from a woman aged 18-29 years in good health. The rearrangement joins TRBV13 to TRBJ2-5, with TRBD2 matching over 8 bases. The source material was memory (CD45RO+) T cells sorted from blood. This chain's CDR3 is CASSSKPTGLGRETQYF. The CDR3 coding sequence is TGTGCCAGCAGCTCAAAACCGACGGGACTAGGTCGAGAGACCCAGTACTTC.